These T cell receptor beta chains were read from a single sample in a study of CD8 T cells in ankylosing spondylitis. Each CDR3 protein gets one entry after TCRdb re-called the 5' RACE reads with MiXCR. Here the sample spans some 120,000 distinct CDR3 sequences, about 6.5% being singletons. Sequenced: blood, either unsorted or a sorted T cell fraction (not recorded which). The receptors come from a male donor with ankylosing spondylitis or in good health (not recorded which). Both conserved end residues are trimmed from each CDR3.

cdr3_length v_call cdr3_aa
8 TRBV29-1 SAGSYEQY
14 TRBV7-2 ASSIRTGIAKNIQY
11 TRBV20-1 SATRGVRQPQH
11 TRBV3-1 ASSHATSAEQY
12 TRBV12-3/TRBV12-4 ASSLGRAVYGYT
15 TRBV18 ASSPATDLYSGNTIY
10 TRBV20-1 SARENWGGGY
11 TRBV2 ASQTESNQPQH
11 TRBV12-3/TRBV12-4 ASSLVGIDTQY
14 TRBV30 AWSVGRPRTSYEQY
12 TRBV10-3 AIAPTSLIETQY
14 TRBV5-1 ASSSGLGSSDTEAF
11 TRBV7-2 ASSLNSPYEQY
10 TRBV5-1 ASSSGDNEQF
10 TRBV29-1 SVVPGNTEAF
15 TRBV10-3 ASSKTTSGGRTDTQY
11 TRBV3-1 ASSRTADYGYT
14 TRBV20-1 SALRRTGDPNQPQH
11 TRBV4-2 AMGPGLLYEQY
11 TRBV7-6 ASSLAVYNEQF
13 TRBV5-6 ASSYLTGLGTEAF
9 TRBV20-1 SARMGDTQY
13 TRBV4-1 ASSQAGVFPYEQY
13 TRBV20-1 SARAGGGEIDEQY
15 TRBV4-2 ASSQESVGGPTYEQY
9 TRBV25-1 ASSVHYGYT
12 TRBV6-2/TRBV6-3 ASSYSGLPYEQY
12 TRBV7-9 ASRKDSSGNTIY
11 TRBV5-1 ASERQGSETQY
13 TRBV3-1 ASSQAPPSRNEQY
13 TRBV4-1 ASSHHRGFSYEQY
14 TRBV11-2 ASSFPGQGAAETQY
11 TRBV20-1 SARWSGTDTQY
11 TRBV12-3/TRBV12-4 ASSPRTDNGYT
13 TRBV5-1 ASSSTTGPNTEAF
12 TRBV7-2 ASSLNPSPETQY
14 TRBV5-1 ASSLNSQPNTGELF
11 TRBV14 ASSQGSGGPQF